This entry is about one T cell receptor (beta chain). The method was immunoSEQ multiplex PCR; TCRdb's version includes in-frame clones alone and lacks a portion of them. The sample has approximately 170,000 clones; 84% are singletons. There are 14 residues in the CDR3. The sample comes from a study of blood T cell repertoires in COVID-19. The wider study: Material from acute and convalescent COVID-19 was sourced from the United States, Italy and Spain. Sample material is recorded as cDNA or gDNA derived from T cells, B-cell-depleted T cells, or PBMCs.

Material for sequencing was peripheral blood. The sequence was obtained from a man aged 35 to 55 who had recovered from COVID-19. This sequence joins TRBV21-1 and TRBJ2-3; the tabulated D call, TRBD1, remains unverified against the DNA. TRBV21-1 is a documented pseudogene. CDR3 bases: TGTGCCAGCCCCCCGGGACAGGTCACAGATACGCAGTATTTT. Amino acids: CASPPGQVTDTQYF.